This TCR beta chain was sequenced during a study of brain T cells in children with intractable seizures. Trimming shortened V by 5 bases and J by 6 bases, and 11 bases separated the two germline ends. The CDR3 runs to 12 residues. About this clone: The antigen is not known.

TCRdb's copy holds only in-frame clones and misses some; the assay was immunoSEQ multiplex PCR. The table shows 110,000 or so clones, with roughly 94% occurring only once. Findings and limits, study-wide: HCMV serostatus was not known, and viral specificity came from CDR3 similarity only.

V gene TRBV12-3 or TRBV12-4 combines with J gene TRBJ2-7, with D hard to call. Source: peripheral blood, taken at surgery. The TCR was taken from a boy in the first two years of life with hemimegalencephaly and intractable seizures. CDR3 sequence reads: CASSRLRREQYF. CDR3 sequence (DNA): TGTGCCAGCAGTCGCCTTCGTCGCGAGCAGTACTTC.